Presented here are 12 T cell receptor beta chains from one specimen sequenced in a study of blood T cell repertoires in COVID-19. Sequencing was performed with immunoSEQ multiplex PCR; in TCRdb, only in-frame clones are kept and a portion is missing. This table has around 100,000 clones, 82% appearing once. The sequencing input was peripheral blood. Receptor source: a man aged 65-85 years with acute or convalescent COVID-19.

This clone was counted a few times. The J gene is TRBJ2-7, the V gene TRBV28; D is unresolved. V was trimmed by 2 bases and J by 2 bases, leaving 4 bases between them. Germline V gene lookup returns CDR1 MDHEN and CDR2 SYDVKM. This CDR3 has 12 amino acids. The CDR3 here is CASSLLAYEQYF. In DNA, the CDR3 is TGTGCCAGCAGTTTACTCGCCTACGAGCAGTACTTC.

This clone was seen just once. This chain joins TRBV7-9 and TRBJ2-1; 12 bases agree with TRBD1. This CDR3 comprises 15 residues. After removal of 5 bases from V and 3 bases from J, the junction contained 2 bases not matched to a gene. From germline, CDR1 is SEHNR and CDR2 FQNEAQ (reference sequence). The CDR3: CASSRDRGLYNEQFF. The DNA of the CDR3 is TGTGCCAGCAGCCGGGACAGGGGGCTCTACAATGAGCAGTTCTTC.

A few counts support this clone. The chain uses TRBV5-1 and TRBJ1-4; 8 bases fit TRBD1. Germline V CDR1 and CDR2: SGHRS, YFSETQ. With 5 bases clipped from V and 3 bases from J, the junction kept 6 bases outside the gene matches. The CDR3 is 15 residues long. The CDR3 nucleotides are TGCGCCAGCAGTCCGACAGGGGCTGCTAATGAAAAACTGTTTTTT. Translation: CASSPTGAANEKLFF.

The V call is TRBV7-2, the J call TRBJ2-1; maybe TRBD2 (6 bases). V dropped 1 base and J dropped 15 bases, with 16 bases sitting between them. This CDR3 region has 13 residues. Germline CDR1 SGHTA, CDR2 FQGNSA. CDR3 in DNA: TGTGCCAGCAGCTTAGGGAGGGGCCTTAAACCGTTCTTC. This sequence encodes CASSLGRGLKPFF.

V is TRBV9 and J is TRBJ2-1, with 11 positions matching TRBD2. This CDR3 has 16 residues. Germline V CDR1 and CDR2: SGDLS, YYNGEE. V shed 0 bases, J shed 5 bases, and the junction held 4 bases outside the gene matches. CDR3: CASSVAPTSGNNEQFF. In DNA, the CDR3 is TGTGCCAGCAGCGTAGCGCCGACTAGCGGGAACAATGAGCAGTTCTTC.

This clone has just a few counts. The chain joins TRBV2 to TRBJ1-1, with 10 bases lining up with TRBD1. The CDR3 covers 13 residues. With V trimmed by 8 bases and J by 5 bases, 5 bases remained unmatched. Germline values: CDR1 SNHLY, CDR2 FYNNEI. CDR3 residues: CASERQGATEAFF. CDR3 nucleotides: TGTGCCAGCGAAAGACAGGGGGCAACTGAAGCTTTCTTT.

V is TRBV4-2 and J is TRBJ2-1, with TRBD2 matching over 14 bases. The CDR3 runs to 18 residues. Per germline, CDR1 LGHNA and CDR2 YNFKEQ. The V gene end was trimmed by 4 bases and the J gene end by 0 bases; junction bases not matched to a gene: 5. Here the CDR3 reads CASSRGLAGGSSYNEQFF. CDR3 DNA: TGTGCCAGCAGCCGAGGACTAGCGGGAGGATCCTCCTACAATGAGCAGTTCTTC.

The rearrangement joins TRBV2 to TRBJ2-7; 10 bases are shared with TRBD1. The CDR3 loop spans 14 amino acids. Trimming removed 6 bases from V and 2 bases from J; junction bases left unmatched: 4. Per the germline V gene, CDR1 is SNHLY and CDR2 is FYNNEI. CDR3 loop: CASRTGQGTYEQYF. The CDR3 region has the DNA TGTGCCAGCAGGACGGGACAGGGGACCTACGAGCAGTACTTC.

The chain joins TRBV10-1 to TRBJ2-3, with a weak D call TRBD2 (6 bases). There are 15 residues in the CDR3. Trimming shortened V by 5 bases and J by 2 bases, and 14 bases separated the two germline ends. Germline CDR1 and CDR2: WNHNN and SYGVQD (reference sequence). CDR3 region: CASSRTGGVTDTQYF. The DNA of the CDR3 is TGCGCCAGCAGTCGGACCGGGGGAGTCACAGATACGCAGTATTTT.

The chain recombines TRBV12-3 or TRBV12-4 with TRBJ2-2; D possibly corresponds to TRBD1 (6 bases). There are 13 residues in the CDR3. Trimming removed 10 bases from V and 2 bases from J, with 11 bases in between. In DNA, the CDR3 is TGTGCCACCGGGGACACAAACACCGGGGAGCTGTTTTTT. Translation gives CATGDTNTGELFF.

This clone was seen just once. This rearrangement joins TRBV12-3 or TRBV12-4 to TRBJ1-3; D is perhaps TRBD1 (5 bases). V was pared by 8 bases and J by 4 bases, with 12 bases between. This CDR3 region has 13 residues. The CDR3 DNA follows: TGTGCCAGCCCAGGGCGTCTCGGAAACACCATATATTTT. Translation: CASPGRLGNTIYF.

The CDR3 is CASSRGQGTDGYTF. CDR3 sequence (DNA): TGCGCCAGCAGCAGAGGACAGGGTACCGATGGCTACACCTTC. The genes are TRBV5-1 and TRBJ1-2; 8 nucleotides match TRBD1. The germline V gene encodes CDR1 SGHRS and CDR2 YFSETQ. This CDR3 is built from 14 residues. The J segment lost 6 bases and the V segment lost 4 bases, leaving 8 bases of the junction unmatched.